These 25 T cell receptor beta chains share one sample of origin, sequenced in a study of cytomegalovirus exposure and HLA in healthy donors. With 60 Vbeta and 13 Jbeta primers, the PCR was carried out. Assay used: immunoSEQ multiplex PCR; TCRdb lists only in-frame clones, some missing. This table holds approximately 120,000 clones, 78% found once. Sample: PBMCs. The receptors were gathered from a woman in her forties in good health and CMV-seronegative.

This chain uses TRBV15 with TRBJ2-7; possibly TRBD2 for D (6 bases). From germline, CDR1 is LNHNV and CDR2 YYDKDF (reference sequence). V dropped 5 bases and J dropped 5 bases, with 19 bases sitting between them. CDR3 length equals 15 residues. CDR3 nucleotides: TGTGCCACCAGCGTTTTCGGAGGGCAGGGCAACGAGCAGTACTTC. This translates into CATSVFGGQGNEQYF. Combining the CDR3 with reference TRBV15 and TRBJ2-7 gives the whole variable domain DAMVIQNPRYQVTQFGKPVTLSCSQTLNHNVMYWYQQKSSQAPKLLFHYYDKDFNNEADTPDNFQSRRPNTSFCFLDIRSPGLGDTAMYLCATSVFGGQGNEQYFGPGTRLTVT.

CDR3 nucleotide sequence: TGTGCCAGCAGCTTATTAGGAACAGAAGACTATGGCTACACCTTC. Protein: CASSLLGTEDYGYTF. This chain uses TRBV7-9 with TRBJ1-2; D remains unclear. CDR1 and CDR2 (germline): SEHNR, FQNEAQ (reference sequence). The CDR3 length is 15 residues. V gave up 2 bases and J gave up 3 bases, with 13 bases separating them.

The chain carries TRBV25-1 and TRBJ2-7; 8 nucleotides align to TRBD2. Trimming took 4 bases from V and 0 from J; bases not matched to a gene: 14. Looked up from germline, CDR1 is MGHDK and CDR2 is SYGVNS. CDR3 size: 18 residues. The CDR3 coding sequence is TGTGCCAGCAGTGGCCCAAGGGCTCGGGAGGGCTACTCCTACGAGCAGTACTTC. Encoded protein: CASSGPRAREGYSYEQYF.

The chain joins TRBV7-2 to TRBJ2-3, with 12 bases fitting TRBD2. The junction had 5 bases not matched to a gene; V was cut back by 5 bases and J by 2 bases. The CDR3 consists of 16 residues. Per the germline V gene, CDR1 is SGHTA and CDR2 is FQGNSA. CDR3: CASSPWTSGVTDTQYF. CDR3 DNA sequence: TGTGCCAGCAGCCCTTGGACTAGCGGGGTCACAGATACGCAGTATTTT.

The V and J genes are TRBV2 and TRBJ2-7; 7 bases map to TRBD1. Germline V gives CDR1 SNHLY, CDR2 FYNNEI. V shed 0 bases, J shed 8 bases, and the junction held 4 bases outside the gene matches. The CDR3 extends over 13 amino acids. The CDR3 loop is CASSEAVDRQQYF. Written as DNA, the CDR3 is TGTGCCAGCAGTGAAGCTGTGGACAGGCAGCAGTACTTC.

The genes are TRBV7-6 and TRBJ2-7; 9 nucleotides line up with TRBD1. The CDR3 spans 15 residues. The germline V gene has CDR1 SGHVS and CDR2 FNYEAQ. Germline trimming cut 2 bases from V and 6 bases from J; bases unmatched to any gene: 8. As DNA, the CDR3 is TGTGCCAGCAGCTTACTGGGACAGGGATCGGGCGAGCAGTACTTC. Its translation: CASSLLGQGSGEQYF.

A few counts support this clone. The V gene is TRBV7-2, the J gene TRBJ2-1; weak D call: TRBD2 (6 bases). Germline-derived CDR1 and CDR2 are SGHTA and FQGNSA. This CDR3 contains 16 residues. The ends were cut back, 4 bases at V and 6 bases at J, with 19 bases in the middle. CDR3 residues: CASSSFLARNGNEQFF. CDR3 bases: TGTGCCAGCAGCTCCTTTCTAGCGCGGAACGGCAATGAGCAGTTCTTC.

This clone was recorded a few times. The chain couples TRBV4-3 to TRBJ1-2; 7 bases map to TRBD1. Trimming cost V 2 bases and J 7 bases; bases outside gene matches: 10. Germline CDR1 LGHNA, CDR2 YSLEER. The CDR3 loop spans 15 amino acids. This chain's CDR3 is CASSQSRGRNPGYTF. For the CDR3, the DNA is TGCGCCAGCAGCCAATCGAGGGGGCGTAACCCTGGCTACACCTTC.

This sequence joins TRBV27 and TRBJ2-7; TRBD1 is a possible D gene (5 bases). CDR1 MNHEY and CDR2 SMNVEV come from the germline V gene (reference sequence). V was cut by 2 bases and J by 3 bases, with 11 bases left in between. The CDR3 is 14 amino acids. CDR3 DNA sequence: TGTGCCAGCAGTTTACAGGGTGATATCTACGAGCAGTACTTC. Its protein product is CASSLQGDIYEQYF.

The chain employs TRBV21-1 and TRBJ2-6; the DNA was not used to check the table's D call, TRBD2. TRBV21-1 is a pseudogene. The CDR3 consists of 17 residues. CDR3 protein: CASRVYSPGSGANVLTF. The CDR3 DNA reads TGTGCCAGCAGGGTCTACTCCCCCGGCTCTGGGGCCAACGTCCTGACTTTC.

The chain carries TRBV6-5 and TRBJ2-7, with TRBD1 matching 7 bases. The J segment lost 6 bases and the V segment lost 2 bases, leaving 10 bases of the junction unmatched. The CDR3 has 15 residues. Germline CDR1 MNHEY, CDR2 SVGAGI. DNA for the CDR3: TGTGCCAGCAGTTACACCTACAGGGGCGATGGCGAGCAGTACTTC. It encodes CASSYTYRGDGEQYF.

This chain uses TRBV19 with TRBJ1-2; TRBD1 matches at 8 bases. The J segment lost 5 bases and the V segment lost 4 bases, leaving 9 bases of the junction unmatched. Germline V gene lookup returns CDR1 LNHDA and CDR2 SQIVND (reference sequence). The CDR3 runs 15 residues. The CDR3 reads CASSTGPGQEYGYTF. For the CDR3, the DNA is TGTGCCAGTAGTACCGGACCGGGACAGGAGTATGGCTACACCTTC. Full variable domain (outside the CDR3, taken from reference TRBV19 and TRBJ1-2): DGGITQSPKYLFRKEGQNVTLSCEQNLNHDAMYWYRQDPGQGLRLIYYSQIVNDFQKGDIAEGYSVSREKKESFPLTVTSAQKNPTAFYLCASSTGPGQEYGYTFGSGTRLTVV.

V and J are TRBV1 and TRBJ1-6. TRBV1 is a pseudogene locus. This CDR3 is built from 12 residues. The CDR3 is CTSGRGYSPLHF. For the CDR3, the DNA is TGCACCAGCGGGCGGGGGTATTCACCCCTCCACTTT.

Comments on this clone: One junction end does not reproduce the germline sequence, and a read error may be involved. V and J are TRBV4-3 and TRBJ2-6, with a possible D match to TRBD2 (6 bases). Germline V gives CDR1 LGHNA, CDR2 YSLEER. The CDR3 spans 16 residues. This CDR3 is CASSQDIYGGANGLTF. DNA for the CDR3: TGCGCCAGCAGCCAAGATATTTATGGAGGGGCCAACGGCCTGACTTTC.

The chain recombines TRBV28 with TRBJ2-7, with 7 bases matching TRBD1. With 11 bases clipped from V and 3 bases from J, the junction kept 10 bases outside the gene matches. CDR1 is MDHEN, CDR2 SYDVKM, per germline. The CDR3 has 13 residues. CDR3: CAVEDRQHYEQYF. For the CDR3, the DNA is TGTGCCGTGGAGGACAGGCAGCACTACGAGCAGTACTTC.

CDR3 residues: CASSRGTGGFNYGYTF. The CDR3 region has the DNA TGCGCCAGCAGTCGCGGGACAGGGGGATTCAACTATGGCTACACCTTC. This rearrangement joins TRBV5-1 to TRBJ1-2; 11 bases map to TRBD1. The ends lost 5 bases at V and 2 bases at J; junction bases unmatched: 8. There are 16 residues in the CDR3. The germline gives CDR1 SGHRS, CDR2 YFSETQ.

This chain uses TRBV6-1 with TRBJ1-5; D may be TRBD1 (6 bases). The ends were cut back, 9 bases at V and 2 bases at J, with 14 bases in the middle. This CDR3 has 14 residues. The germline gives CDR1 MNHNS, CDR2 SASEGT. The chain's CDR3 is CASRQANGNQPQHF. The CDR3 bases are TGTGCCAGTCGACAGGCGAATGGCAATCAGCCCCAGCATTTT.

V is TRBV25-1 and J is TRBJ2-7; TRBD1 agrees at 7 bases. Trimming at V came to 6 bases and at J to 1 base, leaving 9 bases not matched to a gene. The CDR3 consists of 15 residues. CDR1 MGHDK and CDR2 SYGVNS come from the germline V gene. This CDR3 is CASSPRQGPSYEQYF. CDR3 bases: TGTGCCAGCAGCCCCCGACAGGGACCTTCCTACGAGCAGTACTTC.

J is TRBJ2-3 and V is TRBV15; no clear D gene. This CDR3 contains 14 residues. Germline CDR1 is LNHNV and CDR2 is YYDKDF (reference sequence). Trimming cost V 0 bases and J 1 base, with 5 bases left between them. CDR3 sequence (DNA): TGTGCCACCAGCAGAGATTCAGGCACAGATACGCAGTATTTT. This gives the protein CATSRDSGTDTQYF. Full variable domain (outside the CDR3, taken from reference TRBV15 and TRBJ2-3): DAMVIQNPRYQVTQFGKPVTLSCSQTLNHNVMYWYQQKSSQAPKLLFHYYDKDFNNEADTPDNFQSRRPNTSFCFLDIRSPGLGDTAMYLCATSRDSGTDTQYFGPGTRLTVL.

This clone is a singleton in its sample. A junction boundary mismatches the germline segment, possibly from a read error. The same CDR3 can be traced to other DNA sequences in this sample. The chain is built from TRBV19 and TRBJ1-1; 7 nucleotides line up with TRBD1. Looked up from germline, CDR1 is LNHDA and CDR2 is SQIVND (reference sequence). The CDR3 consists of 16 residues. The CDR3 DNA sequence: TGCGCCAGTAGTTCACATTGGACAGGCACGAACACTGAAGCTTTCTTT. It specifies CASSSHWTGTNTEAFF.

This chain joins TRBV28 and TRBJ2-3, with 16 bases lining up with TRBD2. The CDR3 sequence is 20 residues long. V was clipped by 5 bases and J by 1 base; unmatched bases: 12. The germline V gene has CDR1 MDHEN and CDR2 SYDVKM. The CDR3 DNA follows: TGTGCCAGCAGTCCCCTTTGGGCGGGACTAGCGGGAGGGCGCACAGATACGCAGTATTTT. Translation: CASSPLWAGLAGGRTDTQYF. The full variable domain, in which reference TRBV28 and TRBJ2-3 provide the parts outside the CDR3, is DVKVTQSSRYLVKRTGEKVFLECVQDMDHENMFWYRQDPGLGLRLIYFSYDVKMKEKGDIPEGYSVSREKKERFSLILESASTNQTSMYLCASSPLWAGLAGGRTDTQYFGPGTRLTVL.

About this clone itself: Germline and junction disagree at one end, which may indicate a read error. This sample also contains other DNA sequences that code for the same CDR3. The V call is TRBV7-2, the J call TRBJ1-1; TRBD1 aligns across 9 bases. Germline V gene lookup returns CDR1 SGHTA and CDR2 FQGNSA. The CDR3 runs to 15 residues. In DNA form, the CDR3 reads TGTGCTAGCAGTGTGGGACAGGGATGGGACACTGAAGCTTTCTTT. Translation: CASSVGQGWDTEAFF.

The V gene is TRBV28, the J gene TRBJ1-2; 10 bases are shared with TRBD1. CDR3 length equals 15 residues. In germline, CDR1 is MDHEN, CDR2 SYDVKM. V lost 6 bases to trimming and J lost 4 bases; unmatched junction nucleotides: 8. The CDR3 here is CASRKRTGGLYGYTF. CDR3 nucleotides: TGTGCCAGCAGGAAGCGGACAGGGGGTCTCTATGGCTACACCTTC.

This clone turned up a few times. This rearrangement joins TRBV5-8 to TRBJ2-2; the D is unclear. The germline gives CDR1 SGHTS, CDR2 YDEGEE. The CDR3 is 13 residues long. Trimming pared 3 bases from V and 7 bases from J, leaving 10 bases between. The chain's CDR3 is CASSWIAIGELFF. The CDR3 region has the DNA TGTGCCAGCAGCTGGATAGCTATCGGGGAGCTGTTTTTT.

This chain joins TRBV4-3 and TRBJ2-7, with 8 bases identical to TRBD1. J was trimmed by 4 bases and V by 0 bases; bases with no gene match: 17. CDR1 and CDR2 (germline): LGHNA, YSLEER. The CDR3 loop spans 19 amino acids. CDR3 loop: CASSQDPGTGSHYPYEQYF. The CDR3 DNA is TGCGCCAGCAGCCAAGACCCCGGGACAGGCAGTCACTACCCTTACGAGCAGTACTTC.